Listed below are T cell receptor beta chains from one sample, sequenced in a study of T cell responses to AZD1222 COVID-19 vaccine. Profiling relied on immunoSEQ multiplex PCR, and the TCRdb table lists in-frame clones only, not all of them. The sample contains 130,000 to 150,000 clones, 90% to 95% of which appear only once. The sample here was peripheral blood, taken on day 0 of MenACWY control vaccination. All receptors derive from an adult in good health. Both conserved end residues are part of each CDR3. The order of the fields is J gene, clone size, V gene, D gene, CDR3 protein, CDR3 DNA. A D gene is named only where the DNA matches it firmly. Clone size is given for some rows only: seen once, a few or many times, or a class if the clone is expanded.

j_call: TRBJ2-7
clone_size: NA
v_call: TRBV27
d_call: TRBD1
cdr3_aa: CASRALAKGQGMSYEQYF
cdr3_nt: TGTGCCAGCAGGGCGCTCGCAAAAGGACAGGGGATGTCCTACGAGCAGTACTTC

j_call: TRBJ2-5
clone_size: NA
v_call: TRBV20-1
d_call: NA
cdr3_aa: CSARVNSRQYF
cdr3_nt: TGCAGTGCTAGAGTCAACAGCCGGCAGTACTTC

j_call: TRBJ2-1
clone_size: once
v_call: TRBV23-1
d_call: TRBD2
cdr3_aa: CASSRCSRGEGSADEQFF
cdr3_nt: TGCGCCAGCAGTCGATGCTCCCGGGGGGAGGGGAGTGCGGATGAGCAGTTCTTC

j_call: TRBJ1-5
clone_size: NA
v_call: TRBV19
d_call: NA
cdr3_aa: CASSMRLNQPQHF
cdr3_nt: TGTGCCAGTAGTATGCGGCTAAATCAGCCCCAGCATTTT

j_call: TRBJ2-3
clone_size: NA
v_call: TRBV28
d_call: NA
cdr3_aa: CASSSGQSTDTQYF
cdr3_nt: TGTGCCAGCAGTTCAGGACAGAGCACAGATACGCAGTATTTT

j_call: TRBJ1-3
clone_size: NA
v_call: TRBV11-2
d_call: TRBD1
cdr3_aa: CASSLGHFRGLRGNTIYF
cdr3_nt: TGTGCCAGCAGCTTAGGCCACTTCAGGGGGCTCCGTGGAAACACCATATATTTT

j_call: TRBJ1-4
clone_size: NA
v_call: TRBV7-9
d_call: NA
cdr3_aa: CASNQGRGTNEKLFF
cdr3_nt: TGTGCCAGCAACCAAGGGCGGGGAACTAATGAAAAACTGTTTTTT

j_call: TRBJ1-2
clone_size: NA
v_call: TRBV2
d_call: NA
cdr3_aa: CASSENRANYGYTF
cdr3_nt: TGTGCCAGCAGCGAAAACCGAGCTAACTATGGCTACACCTTC

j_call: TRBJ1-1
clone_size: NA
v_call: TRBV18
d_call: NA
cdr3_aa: CASSRTEMNTEAFF
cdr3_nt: TGTGCCAGCTCACGGACGGAGATGAACACTGAAGCTTTCTTT

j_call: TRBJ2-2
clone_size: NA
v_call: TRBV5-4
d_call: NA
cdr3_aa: CASSLAVTLNTGELFF
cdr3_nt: TGTGCCAGCAGCTTGGCGGTTACCCTAAACACCGGGGAGCTGTTTTTT